What follows are 10 T cell receptor beta chains derived from one specimen sequenced in a study of shared clonotypes between healthy human individuals. Clones were read by immunoSEQ multiplex PCR, and TCRdb kept only the in-frame ones, dropping some. The data contain about 480,000 clones, 60% to 85% of them singletons. Sequencing was carried out using PBMCs. Source of these receptors: a woman in her thirties or forties in good health. Some clones in this sample may be carry-over from other donors' samples.

Only one count was recorded for this clone. The chain carries TRBV4-1 and TRBJ2-5, with 16 bases lining up with TRBD2. V gave up 1 base and J gave up 5 bases; unmatched junction bases: 7. Germline values: CDR1 MGHRA, CDR2 YSYEKL. The CDR3 has 18 amino acids. The CDR3 nucleotides are TGCGCCAGCAGCCAAGGGGGGACTAGCGGGAGGGCCGGGGAGACCCAGTACTTC. It translates to CASSQGGTSGRAGETQYF.

The chain carries TRBV7-9 and TRBJ1-2, with no clear D. V dropped 4 bases and J dropped 2 bases, with 8 bases sitting between them. The length of the CDR3 is 13 residues. The germline V gene has CDR1 SEHNR and CDR2 FQNEAQ (reference sequence). Written as DNA, the CDR3 is TGTGCCAGCAGCTCCACAGCCAACTATGGCTACACCTTC. Protein product: CASSSTANYGYTF. The full variable domain, rest sourced from reference TRBV7-9 and TRBJ1-2, is DTGVSQNPRHKITKRGQNVTFRCDPISEHNRLYWYRQTLGQGPEFLTYFQNEAQLEKSRLLSDRFSAERPKGSFSTLEIQRTEQGDSAMYLCASSSTANYGYTFGSGTRLTVV.

The chain joins TRBV9 to TRBJ2-2, with 7 bases that match TRBD2. This CDR3 is built from 15 residues. CDR1 SGDLS and CDR2 YYNGEE come from the germline V gene. The J segment lost 6 bases and the V segment lost 3 bases, leaving 8 bases of the junction unmatched. The CDR3 here is CASSARDYGAGELFF. In DNA form, the CDR3 reads TGTGCCAGCAGCGCCCGGGACTACGGGGCCGGGGAGCTGTTTTTT.

V and J are TRBV7-9 and TRBJ1-2, with TRBD1 matching over 7 bases. The CDR3 consists of 13 residues. V dropped 5 bases and J dropped 7; count of bases not matched to a gene: 7. Germline CDR1 SEHNR, CDR2 FQNEAQ (reference sequence). For the CDR3, the DNA is TGTGCCAGCAGCATAGGACAGGCAGGTGGCTACACCTTC. This translates into CASSIGQAGGYTF.

This clone has a handful of counts. The chain employs TRBV6-5 and TRBJ2-1; TRBD2 matches at 9 bases. Losses at the gene ends were 2 bases for V and 11 bases for J; bases not matched to a gene: 10. The germline V gene encodes CDR1 MNHEY and CDR2 SVGAGI. The CDR3 totals 15 residues. DNA for the CDR3: TGTGCCAGCAGTTACGTGGGTCTAGCGGGACTTCAGCAGTTCTTC. This codes for CASSYVGLAGLQQFF.

This chain joins TRBV2 and TRBJ2-5; D perhaps matches TRBD1 (5 bases). Trimming left V 3 bases short and J 5 bases short, with 19 bases between. The V gene's germline CDR1 is SNHLY and CDR2 FYNNEI. CDR3 length equals 16 residues. The CDR3 is CASSEYRGRITETQYF. The CDR3 nucleotides read TGTGCCAGCAGTGAGTATAGGGGCCGAATAACGGAGACCCAGTACTTC.

V and J are TRBV11-2 and TRBJ2-2; 14 bases map to TRBD2. Trimming took 4 bases from V and 6 from J; bases not matched to a gene: 10. This CDR3 is built from 18 residues. Germline V gives CDR1 SGHAT, CDR2 FQNNGV. The CDR3: CASSYSGLAGVSAGELFF. DNA for the CDR3: TGTGCCAGCAGCTATTCGGGACTAGCGGGAGTATCGGCCGGGGAGCTGTTTTTT.

At least ten counts were recorded for this clone. This chain links TRBV11-3 with TRBJ2-7, with D perhaps matching TRBD1 (7 bases). Germline lookup yields CDR1 SGHNT and CDR2 YENEEA. The CDR3 is 13 residues long. V lost 1 base and J 8 bases, leaving 12 bases between the germline ends. The CDR3 region is CASSLVPGGQQYF. The CDR3 nucleotides read TGTGCCAGCAGCTTAGTCCCAGGGGGGCAGCAGTACTTC.

This sequence joins TRBV5-1 and TRBJ2-1, with D perhaps TRBD2 (6 bases). The V end lost 4 bases, the J end lost 2 bases, and 13 bases lay between the germline ends. CDR1 and CDR2 (germline): SGHRS, YFSETQ. CDR3 length equals 15 residues. In DNA, the CDR3 is TGCGCCAGCAGCACGGGAGTTAGCCCCTACAATGAGCAGTTCTTC. Amino acids: CASSTGVSPYNEQFF. Full variable domain (remainder filled in from reference TRBV5-1 and TRBJ2-1): KAGVTQTPRYLIKTRGQQVTLSCSPISGHRSVSWYQQTPGQGLQFLFEYFSETQRNKGNFPGRFSGRQFSNSRSEMNVSTLELGDSALYLCASSTGVSPYNEQFFGPGTRLTVL.

The chain carries TRBV5-1 and TRBJ1-1; TRBD1 is a possible D gene (5 bases). The CDR3 loop spans 18 amino acids. The V end was cut by 0 bases, the J end by 0 bases, with 18 bases between. CDR1 is SGHRS and CDR2 is YFSETQ in the germline V gene. The CDR3 nucleotides read TGCGCCAGCAGCTTGGCCGGGGGTGGAGGTGCGATGAACACTGAAGCTTTCTTT. It yields the protein CASSLAGGGGAMNTEAFF.